This T cell receptor beta chain was captured in a study of tumor-infiltrating lymphocytes in primary liver carcinoma. Study at large: Samples returned roughly 3.5 to 7.5 million productive TCRbeta reads each. Read depth did not differ significantly between tissue types. Study observations and caveats: Only about 8-24% of top clones showed up in all five tumor regions.

TCR beta cDNA was prepared out of about 530 ng total RNA by means of a constant-region primer. Construction of TCR beta libraries relied on three successive nested multiplex PCR rounds employing slightly modified ARM-PCR. TCRdb used MiXCR to reprocess the multiplex PCR reads, holding one entry per CDR3 protein. The sample yields about 130,000 distinct CDR3 sequences, 55% to 75% seen once. Co-extracted RNA and DNA came from 20-30 mg of unsorted bulk tissue. The cohort consisted of patients whose primary liver carcinoma was surgically resected. Chronic HBV infection was present in the patients, who were treatment-naive. Notes on this clonotype: What it binds is unknown. An end of the junction does not agree with germline; a read error may underlie this.

Sequencing used liver tumor tissue from sampling region 3. Indicated subset: tumor region T3, left-lateral pole. The TCR comes from a woman aged 55-70 years with primary liver carcinoma and hepatitis B virus infection.

Here the CDR3 reads CANSPPTRKQYF. As DNA, the CDR3 is TGTGCCAACAGCCCCCCAACCCGTAAGCAGTACTTC. This chain joins TRBV11-2 and TRBJ2-7, with D unresolved. This CDR3 region has 12 residues. The V gene's germline CDR1 is SGHAT and CDR2 FQNNGV.